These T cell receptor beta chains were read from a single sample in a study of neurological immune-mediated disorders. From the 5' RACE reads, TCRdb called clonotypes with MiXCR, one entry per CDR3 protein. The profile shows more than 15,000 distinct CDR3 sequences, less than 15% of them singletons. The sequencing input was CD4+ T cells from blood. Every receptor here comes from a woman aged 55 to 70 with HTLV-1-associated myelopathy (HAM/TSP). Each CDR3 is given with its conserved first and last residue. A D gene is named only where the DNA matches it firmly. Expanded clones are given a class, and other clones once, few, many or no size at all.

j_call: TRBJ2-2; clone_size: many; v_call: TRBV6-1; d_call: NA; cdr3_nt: TGTGCCAGCAATGAAGTATTCAGCACCGGGGAGCTGTTTTTT; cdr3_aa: CASNEVFSTGELFF
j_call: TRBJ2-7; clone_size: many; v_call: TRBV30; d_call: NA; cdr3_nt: TGTGCCTGGGCAGGGGATTCCTACGAGCAGTACTTC; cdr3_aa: CAWAGDSYEQYF
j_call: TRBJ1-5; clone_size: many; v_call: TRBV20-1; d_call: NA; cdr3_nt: TGCAGTGCTAGCCTTCAACTAAAATCGACCCGGGACATTCATCAGCCCCAGCATTTT; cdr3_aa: CSASLQLKSTRDIHQPQHF
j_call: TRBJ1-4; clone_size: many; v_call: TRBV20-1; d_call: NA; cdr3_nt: TGCAGTGCTACAAGTTCGGCAGTAACTAATGAAAAACTGTTTTTT; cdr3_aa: CSATSSAVTNEKLFF
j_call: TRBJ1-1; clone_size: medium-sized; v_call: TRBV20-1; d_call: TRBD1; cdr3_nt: TGCAGTGCTAGAAAACAGGGGGCTGCTGAAGCTTTCTTT; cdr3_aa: CSARKQGAAEAFF
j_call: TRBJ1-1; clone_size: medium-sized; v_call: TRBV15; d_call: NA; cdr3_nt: TGTGCCACCAGCAGCCCCCCGGTCGAGACTGAAGCTTTCTTT; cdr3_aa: CATSSPPVETEAFF
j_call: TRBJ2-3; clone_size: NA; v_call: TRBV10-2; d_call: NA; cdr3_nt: TGCGCCAGCGGGGGGAACGGTCTCACAGATACGCAGTATTTT; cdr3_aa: CASGGNGLTDTQYF
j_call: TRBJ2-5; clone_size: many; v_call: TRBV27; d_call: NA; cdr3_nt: TGTGCCAGCAGTCCCGGTCGGGCGTACCAAGAGACCCAGTACTTC; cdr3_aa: CASSPGRAYQETQYF
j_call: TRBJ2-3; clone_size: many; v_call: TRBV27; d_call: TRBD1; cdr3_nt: TGTGCCAGCAGTCCATGGACAGGGGAGGCAGATACGCAGTATTTT; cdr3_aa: CASSPWTGEADTQYF
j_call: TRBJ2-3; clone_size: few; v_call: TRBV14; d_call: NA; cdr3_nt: TGTGCCAGCAGCCAAGAACGGTGGGCGGGGGATACGCAGTATTTT; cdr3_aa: CASSQERWAGDTQYF
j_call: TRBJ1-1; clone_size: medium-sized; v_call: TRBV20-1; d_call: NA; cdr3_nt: TGCAGTGCTCAGGGAGAAGTGGACACTGAAGCTTTCTTT; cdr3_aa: CSAQGEVDTEAFF
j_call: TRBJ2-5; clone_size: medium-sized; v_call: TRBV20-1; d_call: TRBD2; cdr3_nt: TGCAGTGCTAGAGGGACTAGCCAAGAGACCCAGTACTTC; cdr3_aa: CSARGTSQETQYF
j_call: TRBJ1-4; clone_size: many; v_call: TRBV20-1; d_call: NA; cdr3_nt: TGCAGTGCGAGGGCGGGGGCGGGTAATGAAAAACTGTTTTTT; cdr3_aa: CSARAGAGNEKLFF
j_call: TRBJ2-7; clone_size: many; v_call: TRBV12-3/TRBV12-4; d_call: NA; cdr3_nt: TGTGCCAGCAGTTTAAGCAGGGCCGAGCAGTACTTC; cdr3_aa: CASSLSRAEQYF
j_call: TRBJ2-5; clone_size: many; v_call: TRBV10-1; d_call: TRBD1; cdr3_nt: TGCGCCAGCAGTGACCCCCGACAGGGGGAGGAGGAGACCCAGTACTTC; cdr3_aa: CASSDPRQGEEETQYF
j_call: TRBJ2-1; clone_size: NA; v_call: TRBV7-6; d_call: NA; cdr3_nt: TGTGCCAGCAGCTCTAGGGTTAGCGCCTACAATGAGCAGTTCTTC; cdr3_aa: CASSSRVSAYNEQFF
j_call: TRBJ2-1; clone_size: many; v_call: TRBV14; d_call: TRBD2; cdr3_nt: TGTGCCAGCAGCCAAGGGTTCGCGGGAGCGTCCAATGAGCAGTTCTTC; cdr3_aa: CASSQGFAGASNEQFF
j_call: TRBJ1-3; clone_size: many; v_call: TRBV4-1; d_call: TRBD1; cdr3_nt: TGCGCCAGCAGCCAAGAGCGTCAGGGGGGCGCAGGAAACACCATATATTTT; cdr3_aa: CASSQERQGGAGNTIYF
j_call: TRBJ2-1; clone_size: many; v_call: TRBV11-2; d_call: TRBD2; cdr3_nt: TGTGCCAGCAGCTTAGACCTTAGCGGGAGCTCCTACAATGAGCAGTTCTTC; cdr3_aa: CASSLDLSGSSYNEQFF
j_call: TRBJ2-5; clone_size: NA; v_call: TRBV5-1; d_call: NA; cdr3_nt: TGTGCCACCTACGGGACACACCAAGAGACCCAGTACTTC; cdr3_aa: CATYGTHQETQYF
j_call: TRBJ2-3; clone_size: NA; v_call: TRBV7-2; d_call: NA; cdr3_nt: TGTGCCAGCAGCTTAGATTACACAGATACGCAGTATTTT; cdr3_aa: CASSLDYTDTQYF
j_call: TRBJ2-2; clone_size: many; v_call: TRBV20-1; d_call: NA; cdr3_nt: TGCAGTGCTAGAGATCTCCGGGGGCAAGGAACCGGGGAGCTGTTTTTT; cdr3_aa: CSARDLRGQGTGELFF
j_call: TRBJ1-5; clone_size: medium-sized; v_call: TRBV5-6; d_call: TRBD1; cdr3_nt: TGTGCCAGCAGCCCCTGGGACAGGGGAATGCAGCCCCAGCATTTT; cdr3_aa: CASSPWDRGMQPQHF
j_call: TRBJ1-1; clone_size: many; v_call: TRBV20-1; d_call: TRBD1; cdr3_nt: TGCAGTGCTTTCCGGGACAGGGTGACGACTGAAGCTTTCTTT; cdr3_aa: CSAFRDRVTTEAFF
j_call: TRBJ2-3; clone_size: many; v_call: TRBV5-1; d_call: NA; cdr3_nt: TGCGCCAGCAGCACCTCAGACACAGATACGCAGTATTTT; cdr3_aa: CASSTSDTDTQYF
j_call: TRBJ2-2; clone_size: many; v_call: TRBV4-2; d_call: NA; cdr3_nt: TGTGCCAGCAGCCAAGACGCCGGGGAGCTGTTTTTT; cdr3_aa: CASSQDAGELFF
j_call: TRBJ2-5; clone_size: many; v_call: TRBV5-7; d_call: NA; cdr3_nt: TGTGCCAGCAGCGCACCAGGGGCCCAAGAGACCCAGTACTTC; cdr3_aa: CASSAPGAQETQYF
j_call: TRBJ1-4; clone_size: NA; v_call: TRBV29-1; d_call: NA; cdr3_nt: TGCAGCGACCGGGACGGGTCCGAAAAACTGTTTTTT; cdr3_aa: CSDRDGSEKLFF
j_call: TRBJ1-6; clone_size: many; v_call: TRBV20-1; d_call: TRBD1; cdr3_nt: TGCAGTGCTAGACCGGGACAGGGGGATTCACCCCTCCACTTT; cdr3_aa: CSARPGQGDSPLHF
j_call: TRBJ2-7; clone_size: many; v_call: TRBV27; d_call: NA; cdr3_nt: TGTGCCAGCAGTCCCCTCGGGGGGCCGGGCGAGCAGTACTTC; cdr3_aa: CASSPLGGPGEQYF
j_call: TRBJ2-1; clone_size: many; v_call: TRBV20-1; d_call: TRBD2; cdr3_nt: TGCAGTGCTAGAGATCCGGGGGGGCACCTCGGTGAGCAGTTCTTC; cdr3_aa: CSARDPGGHLGEQFF
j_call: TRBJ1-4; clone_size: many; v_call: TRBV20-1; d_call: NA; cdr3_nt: TGCAGTGCTAGAGTATGGAAAACTAATGAAAAACTGTTTTTT; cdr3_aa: CSARVWKTNEKLFF
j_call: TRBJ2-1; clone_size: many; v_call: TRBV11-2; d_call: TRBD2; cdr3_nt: TGTGCCAGCAGTTGGACTGGCGGGAGTTACAATGAGCAGTTCTTC; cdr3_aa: CASSWTGGSYNEQFF
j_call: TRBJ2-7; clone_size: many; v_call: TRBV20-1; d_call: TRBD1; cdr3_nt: TGCAGTGCTAGGAGGGAGACAGGGGGCGAGCAGTACTTC; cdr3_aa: CSARRETGGEQYF
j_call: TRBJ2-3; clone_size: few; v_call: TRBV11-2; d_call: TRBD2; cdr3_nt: TGTGCCAGCAGCTTTTGGGCGGGGACTAGCGAACCAGATACGCAGTATTTT; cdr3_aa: CASSFWAGTSEPDTQYF
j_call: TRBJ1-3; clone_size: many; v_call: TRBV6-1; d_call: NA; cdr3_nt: TGTGCCAGCTTTACTACAGGAATTGGAAACACCATATATTTT; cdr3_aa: CASFTTGIGNTIYF
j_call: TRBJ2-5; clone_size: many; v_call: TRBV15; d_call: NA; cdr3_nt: TGTGCCACCAGCACACAGGCGGGGGAGACCCAGTACTTC; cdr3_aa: CATSTQAGETQYF
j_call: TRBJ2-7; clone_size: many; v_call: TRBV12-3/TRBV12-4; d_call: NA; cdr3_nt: TGTGCCAGCAGTCAAGCCCGGGGCCTTACCTACGAGCAGTACTTC; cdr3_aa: CASSQARGLTYEQYF
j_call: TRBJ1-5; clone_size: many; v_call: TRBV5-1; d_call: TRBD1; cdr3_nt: TGCGCCAGCAGCTTGCAGGGGGATGCAAATCAGCCCCAGCATTTT; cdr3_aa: CASSLQGDANQPQHF
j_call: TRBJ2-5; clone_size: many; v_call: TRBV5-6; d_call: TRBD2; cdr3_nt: TGTGCCAGCAGCCCGTTGGCGGGACTAGGTGAGACCCAGTACTTC; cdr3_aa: CASSPLAGLGETQYF
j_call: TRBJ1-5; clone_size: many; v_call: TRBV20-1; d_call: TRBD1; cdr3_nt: TGCAGTGCTAGGGGGGACAGGGATGGTGGCAATCAGCCCCAGCATTTT; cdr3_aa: CSARGDRDGGNQPQHF
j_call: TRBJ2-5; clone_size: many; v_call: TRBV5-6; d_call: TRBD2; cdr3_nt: TGTGCCAGCAGCCCGGGACTAGTAGCTCGAGAGACCCAGTACTTC; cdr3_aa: CASSPGLVARETQYF
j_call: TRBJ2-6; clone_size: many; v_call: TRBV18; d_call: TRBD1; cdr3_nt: TGTGCCAGCTCACCACGTGGGGCAGGGGGCTCCTCTGGGGCCAACGTCCTGACTTTC; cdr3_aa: CASSPRGAGGSSGANVLTF
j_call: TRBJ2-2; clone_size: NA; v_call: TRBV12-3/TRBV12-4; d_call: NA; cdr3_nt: TGTGCCAGCAGCCAGGGACAACTCACCGAGGAGCTGTTTTTT; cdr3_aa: CASSQGQLTEELFF
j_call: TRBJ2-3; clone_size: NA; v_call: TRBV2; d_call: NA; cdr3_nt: TGTGCCGGGACGAAGGGTCCAGATACGCAGTATTTT; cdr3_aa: CAGTKGPDTQYF
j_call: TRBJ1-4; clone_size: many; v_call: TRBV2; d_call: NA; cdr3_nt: TGTGCCAGCAGAAGGGACGGTGCAACTAATGAAAAACTGTTTTTT; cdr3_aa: CASRRDGATNEKLFF
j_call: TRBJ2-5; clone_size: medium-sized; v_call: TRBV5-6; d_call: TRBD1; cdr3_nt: TGTGCCAGCAGCCCCAGGGGGCACGGGGAGACCCAGTACTTC; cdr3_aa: CASSPRGHGETQYF
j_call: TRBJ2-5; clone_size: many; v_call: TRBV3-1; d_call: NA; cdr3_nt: TGTGCCAGCAGCCAACTGGGGGCGGGAGAGACCCAGTACTTC; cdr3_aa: CASSQLGAGETQYF
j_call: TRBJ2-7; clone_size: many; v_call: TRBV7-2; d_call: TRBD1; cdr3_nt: TGTGCCAGCAGCTTACTAGGACAGGGATTTAACGAGCAGTACTTC; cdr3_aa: CASSLLGQGFNEQYF
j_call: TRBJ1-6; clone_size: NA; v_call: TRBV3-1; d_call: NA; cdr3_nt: TGTGCCTGCTCCCGCCAGACCACAGTGGGGAATTCACCCCTCCACTTT; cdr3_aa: CACSRQTTVGNSPLHF
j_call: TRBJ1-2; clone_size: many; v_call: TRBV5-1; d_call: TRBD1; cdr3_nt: TGCGCCAGCAGCAAAAGACAGGGGGGTAACTATGGCTACACCTTC; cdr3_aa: CASSKRQGGNYGYTF
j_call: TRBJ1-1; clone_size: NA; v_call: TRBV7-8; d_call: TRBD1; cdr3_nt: TGTGCCAGCGCATTCGACAGGGACACTGAAGCTTTCTTT; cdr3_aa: CASAFDRDTEAFF
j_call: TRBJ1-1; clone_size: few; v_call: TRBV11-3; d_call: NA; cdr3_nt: TGTGCCAGCAGCTCGGCGGGCACTGAAGCTTTCTTT; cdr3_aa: CASSSAGTEAFF
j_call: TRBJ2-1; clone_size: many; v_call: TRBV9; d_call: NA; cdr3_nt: TGTGCCAGCAGCGTCGGCGGGGACTCCTACAATGAGCAGTTCTTC; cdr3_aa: CASSVGGDSYNEQFF
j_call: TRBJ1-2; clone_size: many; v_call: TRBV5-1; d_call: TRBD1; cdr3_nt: TGCGCCAGCAGTTCCGGCGGGACAGGGGGTTCGTATGGCTACACCTTC; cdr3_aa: CASSSGGTGGSYGYTF
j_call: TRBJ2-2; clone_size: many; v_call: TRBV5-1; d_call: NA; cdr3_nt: TGCGCCAGCAGCTTGAGGGTTACCGGGGAGCTGTTTTTT; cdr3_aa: CASSLRVTGELFF
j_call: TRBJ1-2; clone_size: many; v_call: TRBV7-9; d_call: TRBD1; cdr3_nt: TGTGCCAGCATGCCCGCGCGGACAGGGCCGATGGTTCCCTATGGCTACACCTTC; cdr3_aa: CASMPARTGPMVPYGYTF